The T cell receptor (delta chain) under discussion was sequenced for a study of delta chain sequences of gamma delta T cells (dated by TCRdb to about 2017). Trimming takes 1 base from V and 4 bases from J, and the germline ends sit 12 bases apart. Including the terminal cysteine and phenylalanine, the CDR3 comprises 14 residues. Kept here is only the CDR3 DNA, which spans 42 bases and is read in frame from base 1. CDR1 and CDR2 are drawn from the germline V gene: GEAIGNYY, EKD. The library relied on 5' RACE. Instrument used: Illumina MiSeq. Clone calls in TCRdb were regenerated from the public reads with CATT, after which identical DNA sequences shared one row. In this sample the table shows more than 2,500 delta-chain clones, 5.9% of which occur a single time. The leading ten clones occupy approximately 49% of the sample. This clone is regarded as medium-sized (0.01 to 0.1%). Its specific antigen is unknown. The sample holds no much larger clone one base away, and base qualities are not on file.

Recombination connected TRDV2 to TRDJ1; the best D guess is TRDD3, with 6 bases matching. The sequencing sample was made of either unsorted cells or a sorted T cell fraction (not recorded which). The sequence derives from a human donor in good health. The nucleotides read TGTGCCTGTGACACGATGGGGGCCCGCGATAAACTCATCTTT. Its coded protein is CACDTMGARDKLIF.